This TCR beta chain was sequenced in a study of T cell responses to AZD1222 COVID-19 vaccine. Whole-study findings and limits: The CD4 TCRs associated with vaccination extended across spike and predominated at 160-218 and 743-854. Clonal diversity may have been underestimated, and the donors were mostly white British, with more females than males.

The method was immunoSEQ multiplex PCR; TCRdb's version includes in-frame clones alone and lacks a portion of them. The data hold about 140,000 clones, with roughly 91% observed a single time. CDR3 length: 13 residues. Germline CDR1 GTSNPN, CDR2 SVGIG (reference sequence). V lost 3 bases to trimming and J lost 4 bases, with 12 bases between them. Notes on this clone: Its antigen is as yet unknown.

The source is an adult who received the AZD1222 COVID-19 vaccine. The sample in question was peripheral blood, obtained 28 days after the second AZD1222 dose. The chain couples TRBV30 to TRBJ2-5; weak D call: TRBD2 (5 bases). CDR3 region: CAWRGQEVETQYF. Here the CDR3 DNA reads TGTGCCTGGAGAGGCCAGGAGGTAGAGACCCAGTACTTC.